This TCR beta chain was recovered during a study of identical twins. Study-level points and caveats: Cord blood beta clonotypes that were abundant carried fewer insertions, and memory repertoires showed no such trend.

This clonotype was detected a few times. Its antigen is as yet unknown. TCRdb itself ran the 5' RACE reads through MiXCR, one entry per CDR3 protein. The table shows about 890,000 distinct CDR3 sequences, with about 12% occurring only once. This CDR3 has 13 residues. V lost 4 bases to trimming and J lost 6 bases, with 12 bases between them. Germline V CDR1 and CDR2: LGHDT, YNNKEL (reference sequence). This sample also belongs to another study, concerning yellow fever vaccine responses in identical twins.

This receptor was obtained from a woman aged 18-35 years in good health. This sequence joins TRBV3-1 and TRBJ1-1, with D possibly being TRBD1 (5 bases). The specimen sequenced was PBMCs. This CDR3 reads CASSPDSIAEAFF. CDR3 bases: TGTGCCAGCAGCCCAGACAGTATTGCTGAAGCTTTCTTT.